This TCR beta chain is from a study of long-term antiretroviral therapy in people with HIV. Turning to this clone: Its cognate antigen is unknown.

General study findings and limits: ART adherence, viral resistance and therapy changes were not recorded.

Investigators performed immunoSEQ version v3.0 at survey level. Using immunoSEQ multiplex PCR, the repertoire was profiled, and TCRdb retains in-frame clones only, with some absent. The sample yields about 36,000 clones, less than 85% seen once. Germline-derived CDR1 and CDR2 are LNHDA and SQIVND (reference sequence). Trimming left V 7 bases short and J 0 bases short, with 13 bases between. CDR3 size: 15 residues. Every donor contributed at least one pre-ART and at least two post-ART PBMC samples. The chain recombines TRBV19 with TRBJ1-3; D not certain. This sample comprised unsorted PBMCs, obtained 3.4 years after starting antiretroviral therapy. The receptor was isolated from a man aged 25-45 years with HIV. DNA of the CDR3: TGTGCCAGTACTCATGACGCGCACTCTGGAAACACCATATATTTT. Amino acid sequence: CASTHDAHSGNTIYF. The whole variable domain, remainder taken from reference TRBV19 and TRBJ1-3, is DGGITQSPKYLFRKEGQNVTLSCEQNLNHDAMYWYRQDPGQGLRLIYYSQIVNDFQKGDIAEGYSVSREKKESFPLTVTSAQKNPTAFYLCASTHDAHSGNTIYFGEGSWLTVV.